The clone carrying this TCR beta chain was seen a handful of times. The data originate from a study of T cell responses to AZD1222 COVID-19 vaccine. The CDR3 length is 12 residues. Germline CDR1 is MDHEN and CDR2 is SYDVKM. Trimming stripped 6 bases from V and 9 bases from J, with 12 bases between. TCRdb's copy holds only in-frame clones and misses some; the assay was immunoSEQ multiplex PCR. The profile covers around 78,000 clones, with 88% appearing a single time and about 5.5% taken by the ten largest. The chain couples TRBV28 to TRBJ2-1; TRBD2 might be the D (5 bases). The specimen was peripheral blood, collected on day 0 of MenACWY control vaccination. The sequence was obtained from an adult in good health. This CDR3 is CASSPLTSEQFF. DNA of the CDR3: TGTGCCAGCAGCCCCCTTACTAGTGAGCAGTTCTTC.